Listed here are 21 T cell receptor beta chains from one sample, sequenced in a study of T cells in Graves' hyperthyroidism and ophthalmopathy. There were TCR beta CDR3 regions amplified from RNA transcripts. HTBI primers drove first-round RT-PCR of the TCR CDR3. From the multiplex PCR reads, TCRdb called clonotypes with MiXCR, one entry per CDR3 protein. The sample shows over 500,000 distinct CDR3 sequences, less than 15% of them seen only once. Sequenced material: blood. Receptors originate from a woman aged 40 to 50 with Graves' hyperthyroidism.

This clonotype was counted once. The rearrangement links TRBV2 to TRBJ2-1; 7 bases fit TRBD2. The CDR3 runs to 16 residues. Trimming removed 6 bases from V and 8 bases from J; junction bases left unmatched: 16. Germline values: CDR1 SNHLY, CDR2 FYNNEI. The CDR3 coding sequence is TGTGCCAGCAGGGGGGGGGGGGGGGGGATATGGGATGAGCAGTTCTTC. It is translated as CASRGGGGGIWDEQFF.

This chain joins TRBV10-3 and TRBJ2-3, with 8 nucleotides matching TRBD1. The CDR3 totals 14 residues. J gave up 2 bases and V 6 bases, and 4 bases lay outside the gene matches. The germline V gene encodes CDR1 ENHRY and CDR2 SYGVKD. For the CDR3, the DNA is TGTGCCATCAGGACAGGGGCGGCCACAGATACGCAGTATTTT. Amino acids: CAIRTGAATDTQYF.

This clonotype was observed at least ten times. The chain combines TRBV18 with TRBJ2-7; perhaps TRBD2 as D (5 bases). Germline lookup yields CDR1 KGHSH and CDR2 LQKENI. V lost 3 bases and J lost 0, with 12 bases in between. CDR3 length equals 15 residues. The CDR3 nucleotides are TGTGCCAGCTCACCTACCAGGACTGCCTCCTACGAGCAGTACTTC. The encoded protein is CASSPTRTASYEQYF.

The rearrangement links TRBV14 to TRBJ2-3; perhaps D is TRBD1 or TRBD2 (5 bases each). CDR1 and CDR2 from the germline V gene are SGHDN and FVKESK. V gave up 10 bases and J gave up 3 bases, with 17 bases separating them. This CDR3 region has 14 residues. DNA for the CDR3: TGTGCCACCCGGGGCGGTTTGGAGACAGATACGCAGTATTTT. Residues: CATRGGLETDTQYF.

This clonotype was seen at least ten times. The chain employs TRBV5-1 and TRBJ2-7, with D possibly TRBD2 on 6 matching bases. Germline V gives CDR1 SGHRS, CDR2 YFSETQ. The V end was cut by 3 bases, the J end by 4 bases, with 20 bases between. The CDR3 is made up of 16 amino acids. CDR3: CASSSSDAGRKYEQYF. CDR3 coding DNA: TGCGCCAGCAGCTCGTCGGATGCGGGAAGAAAATACGAGCAGTACTTC.

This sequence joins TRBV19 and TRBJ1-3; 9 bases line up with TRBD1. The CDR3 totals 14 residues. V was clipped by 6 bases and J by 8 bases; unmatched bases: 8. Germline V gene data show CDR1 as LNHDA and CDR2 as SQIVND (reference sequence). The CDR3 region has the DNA TGTGCCAGTAGAGAACAGGGGGCGGCGGACACCATATATTTT. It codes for CASREQGAADTIYF.

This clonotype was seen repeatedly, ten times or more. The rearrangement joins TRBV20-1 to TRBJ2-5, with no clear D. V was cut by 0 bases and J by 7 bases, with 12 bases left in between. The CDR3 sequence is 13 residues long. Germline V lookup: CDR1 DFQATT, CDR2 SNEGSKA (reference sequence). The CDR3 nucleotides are TGCAGTGCTAGAGATTCCGCCACTGGGACCCAGTACTTC. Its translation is CSARDSATGTQYF.

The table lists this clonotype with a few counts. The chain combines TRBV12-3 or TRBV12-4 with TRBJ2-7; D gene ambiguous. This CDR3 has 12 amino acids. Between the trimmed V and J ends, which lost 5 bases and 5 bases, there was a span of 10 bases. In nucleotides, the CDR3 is TGTGCCAGCAGTGTGGACGCCGACGAGCAGTACTTC. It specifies CASSVDADEQYF.

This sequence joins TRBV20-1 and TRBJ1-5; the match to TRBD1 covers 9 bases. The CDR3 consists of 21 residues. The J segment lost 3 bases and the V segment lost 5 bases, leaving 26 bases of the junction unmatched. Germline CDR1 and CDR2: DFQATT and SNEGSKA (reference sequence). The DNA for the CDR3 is TGCAGTGCTCCACCCAAGCTCCCGGGACAGGGCACGGATTATAACAATCAGCCCCAGCATTTT. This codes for CSAPPKLPGQGTDYNNQPQHF.

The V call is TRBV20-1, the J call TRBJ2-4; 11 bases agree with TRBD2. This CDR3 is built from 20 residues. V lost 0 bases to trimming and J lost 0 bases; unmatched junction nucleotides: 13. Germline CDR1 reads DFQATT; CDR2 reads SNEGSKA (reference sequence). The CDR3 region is CSARDGRGSGRAAAKNIQYF. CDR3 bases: TGCAGTGCTAGAGACGGTCGGGGTAGCGGGAGGGCCGCAGCCAAAAACATTCAGTACTTC.

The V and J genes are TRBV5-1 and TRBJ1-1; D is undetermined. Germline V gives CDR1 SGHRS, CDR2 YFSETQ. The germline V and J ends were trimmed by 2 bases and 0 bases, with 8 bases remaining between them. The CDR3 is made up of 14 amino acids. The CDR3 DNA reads TGCGCCAGCAGCTTCGACAACCTGAACACTGAAGCTTTCTTT. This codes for CASSFDNLNTEAFF.

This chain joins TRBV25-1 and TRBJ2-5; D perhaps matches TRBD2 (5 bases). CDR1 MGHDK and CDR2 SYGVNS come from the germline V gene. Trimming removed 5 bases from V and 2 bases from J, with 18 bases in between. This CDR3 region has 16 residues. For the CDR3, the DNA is TGTGCCAGCAGTTCCAGGATCCGGGATCCGCAAGAGACCCAGTACTTC. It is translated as CASSSRIRDPQETQYF.

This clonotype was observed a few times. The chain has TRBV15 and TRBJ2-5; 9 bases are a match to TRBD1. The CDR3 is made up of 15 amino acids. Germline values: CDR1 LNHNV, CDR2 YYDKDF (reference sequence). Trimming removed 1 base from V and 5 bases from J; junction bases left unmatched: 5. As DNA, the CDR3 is TGTGCCACCAGCAGAGCCTCCGGGACAGGGGAGACCCAGTACTTC. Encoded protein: CATSRASGTGETQYF.

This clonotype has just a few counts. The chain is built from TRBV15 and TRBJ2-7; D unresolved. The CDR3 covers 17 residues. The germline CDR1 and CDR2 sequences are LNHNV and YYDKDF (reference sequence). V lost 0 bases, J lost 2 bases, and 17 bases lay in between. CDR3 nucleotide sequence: TGTGCCACCAGCAGAGAGCCGAGTACTACATTCCCCTACGAGCAGTACTTC. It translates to CATSREPSTTFPYEQYF.

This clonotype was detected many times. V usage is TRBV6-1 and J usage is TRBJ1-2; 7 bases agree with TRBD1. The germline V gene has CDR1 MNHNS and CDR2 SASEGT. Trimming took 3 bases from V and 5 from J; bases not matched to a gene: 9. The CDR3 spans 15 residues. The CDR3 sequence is CASSEIPGQSYGYTF. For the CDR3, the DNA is TGTGCCAGCAGTGAGATACCGGGACAGAGTTATGGCTACACCTTC.

This chain's CDR3 is CASSFAGPSGNTIYF. CDR3 nucleotides: TGTGCCAGCAGCTTCGCAGGACCCTCTGGAAACACCATATATTTT. V usage is TRBV7-9 and J usage is TRBJ1-3; no reliable D call. The V gene's germline CDR1 is SEHNR and CDR2 FQNEAQ (reference sequence). There are 15 residues in the CDR3. Trimming pared 3 bases from V and 0 bases from J, leaving 9 bases between.

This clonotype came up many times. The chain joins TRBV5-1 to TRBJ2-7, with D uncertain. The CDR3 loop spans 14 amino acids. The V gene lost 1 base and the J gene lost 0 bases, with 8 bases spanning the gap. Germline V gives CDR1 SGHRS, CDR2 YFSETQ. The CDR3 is CASSLNSISYEQYF. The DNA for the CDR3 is TGCGCCAGCAGCTTGAATAGTATCTCCTACGAGCAGTACTTC.

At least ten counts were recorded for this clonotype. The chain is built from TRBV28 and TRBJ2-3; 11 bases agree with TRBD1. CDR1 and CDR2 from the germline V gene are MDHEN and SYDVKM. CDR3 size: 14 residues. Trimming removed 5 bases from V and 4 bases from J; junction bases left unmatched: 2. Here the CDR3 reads CASSTGQGADTQYF. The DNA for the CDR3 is TGTGCCAGCAGTACGGGACAGGGGGCAGATACGCAGTATTTT.

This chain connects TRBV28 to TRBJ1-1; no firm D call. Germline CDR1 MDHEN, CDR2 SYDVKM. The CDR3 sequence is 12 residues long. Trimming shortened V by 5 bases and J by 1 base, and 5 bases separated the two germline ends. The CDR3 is CASSNQNTEAFF. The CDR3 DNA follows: TGTGCCAGCAGTAACCAGAACACTGAAGCTTTCTTT.

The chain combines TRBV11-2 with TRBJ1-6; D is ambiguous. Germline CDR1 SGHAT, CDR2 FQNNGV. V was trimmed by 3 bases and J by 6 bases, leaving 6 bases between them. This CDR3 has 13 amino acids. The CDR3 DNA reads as TGTGCCAGCAGCTTCTCAGCTAATTCACCCCTCCACTTT. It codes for CASSFSANSPLHF.

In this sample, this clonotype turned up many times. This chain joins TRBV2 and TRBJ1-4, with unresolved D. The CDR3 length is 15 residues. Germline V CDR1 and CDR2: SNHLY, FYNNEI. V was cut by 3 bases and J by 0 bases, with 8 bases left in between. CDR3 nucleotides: TGTGCCAGCAGTGATGAAGGGACAACTAATGAAAAACTGTTTTTT. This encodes CASSDEGTTNEKLFF. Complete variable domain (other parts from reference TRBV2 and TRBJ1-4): EPEVTQTPSHQVTQMGQEVILRCVPISNHLYFYWYRQILGQKVEFLVSFYNNEISEKSEIFDDQFSVERPDGSNFTLKIRSTKLEDSAMYFCASSDEGTTNEKLFFGSGTQLSVL.